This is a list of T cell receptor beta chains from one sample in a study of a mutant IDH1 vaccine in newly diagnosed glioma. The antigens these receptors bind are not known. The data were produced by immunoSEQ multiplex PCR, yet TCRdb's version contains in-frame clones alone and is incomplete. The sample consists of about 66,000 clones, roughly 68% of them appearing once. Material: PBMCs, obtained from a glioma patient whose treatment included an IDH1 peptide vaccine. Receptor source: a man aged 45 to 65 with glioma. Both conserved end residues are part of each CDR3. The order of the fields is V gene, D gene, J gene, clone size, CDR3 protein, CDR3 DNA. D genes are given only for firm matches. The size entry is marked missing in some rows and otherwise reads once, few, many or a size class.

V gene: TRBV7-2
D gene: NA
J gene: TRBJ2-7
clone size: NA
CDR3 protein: CASSRGDRFSEQYF
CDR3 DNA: TGTGCCAGCAGCCGGGGGGACAGGTTTAGCGAGCAGTACTTC

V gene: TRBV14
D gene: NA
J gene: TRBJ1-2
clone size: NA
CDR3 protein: CASSPGLNYGYTF
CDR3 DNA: TGTGCCAGCAGCCCGGGGCTGAACTATGGCTACACCTTC

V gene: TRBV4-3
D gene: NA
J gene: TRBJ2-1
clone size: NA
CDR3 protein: CASSQDWHSFYNEQFF
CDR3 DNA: TGCGCCAGCAGCCAAGATTGGCACAGTTTCTACAATGAGCAGTTCTTC

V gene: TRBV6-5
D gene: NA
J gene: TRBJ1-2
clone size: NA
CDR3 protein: CASSYGTGNYGYTF
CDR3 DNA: TGTGCCAGCAGTTACGGTACAGGGAACTATGGCTACACCTTC

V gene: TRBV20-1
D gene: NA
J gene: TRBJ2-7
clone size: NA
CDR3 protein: CSAPDSYEQYF
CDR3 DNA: TGCAGTGCTCCGGACAGCTACGAGCAGTACTTC

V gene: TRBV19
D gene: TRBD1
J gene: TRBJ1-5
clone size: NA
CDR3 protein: CASSPRTGSNQPQHF
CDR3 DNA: TGTGCCAGTAGTCCGCGGACAGGTAGCAATCAGCCCCAGCATTTT

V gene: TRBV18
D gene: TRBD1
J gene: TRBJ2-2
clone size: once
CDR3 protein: CASSPGTGSTGELFF
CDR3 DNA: TGTGCCAGCTCACCCGGGACAGGGTCCACCGGGGAGCTGTTTTTT

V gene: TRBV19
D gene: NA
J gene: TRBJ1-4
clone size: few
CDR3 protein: CASWPGLGEKLFF
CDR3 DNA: TGTGCCAGTTGGCCAGGGCTAGGTGAAAAACTGTTTTTT

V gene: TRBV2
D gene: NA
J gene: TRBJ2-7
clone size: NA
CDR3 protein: CANRKTVTYEQYF
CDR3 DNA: TGTGCCAACCGAAAGACAGTAACCTACGAGCAGTACTTC

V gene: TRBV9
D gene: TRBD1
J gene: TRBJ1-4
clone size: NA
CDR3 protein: CASSNNPGQGAANEKLFF
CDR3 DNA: TGTGCCAGCAGCAATAATCCGGGACAGGGGGCAGCTAATGAAAAACTGTTTTTT

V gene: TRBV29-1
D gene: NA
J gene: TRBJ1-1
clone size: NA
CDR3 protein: CSASSGPEAFF
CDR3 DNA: TGCAGCGCCTCCTCCGGACCTGAAGCTTTCTTT

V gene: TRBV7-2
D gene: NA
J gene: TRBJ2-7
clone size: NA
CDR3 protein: CASSFRDNTWYEQYF
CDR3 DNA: TGTGCCAGCAGCTTCCGGGACAATACGTGGTACGAGCAGTACTTC

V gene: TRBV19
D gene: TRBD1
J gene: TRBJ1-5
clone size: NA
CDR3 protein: CASSVGQGWNQPQHF
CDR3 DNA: TGTGCCAGTAGTGTTGGACAGGGCTGGAATCAGCCCCAGCATTTT

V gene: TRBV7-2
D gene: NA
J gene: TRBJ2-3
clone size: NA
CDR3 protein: CASSLRGPDTQYF
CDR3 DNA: TGTGCCAGCAGCTTAAGGGGCCCAGATACGCAGTATTTT